Detailed here is one T cell receptor (beta chain). The record originates from a study of technical replicates of blood from several donors. Only in-frame clones appear in the TCRdb table, and some are missing; sequencing was by immunoSEQ multiplex PCR. This table holds roughly 85,000 clones, approximately 93% found once. Per germline, CDR1 SGHVS and CDR2 FQNEAQ. The CDR3 has 14 residues. V was clipped by 1 base and J by 2 bases, with 7 bases between them. The material sequenced was T cells isolated from PBMCs. The TCR comes from a human donor in good health. The chain couples TRBV7-8 to TRBJ2-3, with a tentative D call TRBD2 (5 bases). CDR3 amino acids: CASSLGRTTDTQYF. The CDR3 nucleotides are TGTGCCAGCAGCTTAGGGAGGACCACAGATACGCAGTATTTT.